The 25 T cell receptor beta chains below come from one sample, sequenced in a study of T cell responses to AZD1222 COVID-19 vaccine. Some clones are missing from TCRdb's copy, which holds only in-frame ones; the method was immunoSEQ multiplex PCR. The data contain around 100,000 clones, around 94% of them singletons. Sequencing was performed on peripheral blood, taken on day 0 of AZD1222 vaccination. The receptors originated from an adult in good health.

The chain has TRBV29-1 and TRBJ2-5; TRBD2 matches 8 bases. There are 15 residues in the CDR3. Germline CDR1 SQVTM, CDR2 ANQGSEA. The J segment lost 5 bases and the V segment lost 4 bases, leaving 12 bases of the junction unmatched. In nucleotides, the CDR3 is TGCAGCGTTGGTGTCCAGCGGGAGATGCGGGAGACCCAGTACTTC. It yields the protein CSVGVQREMRETQYF.

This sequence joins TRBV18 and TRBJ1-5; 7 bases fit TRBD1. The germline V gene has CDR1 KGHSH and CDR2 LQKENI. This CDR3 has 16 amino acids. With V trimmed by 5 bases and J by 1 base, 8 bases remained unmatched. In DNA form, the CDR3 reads TGTGCCAGCTCAGCCACGACAGGGAACAGCAATCAGCCCCAGCATTTT. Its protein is CASSATTGNSNQPQHF.

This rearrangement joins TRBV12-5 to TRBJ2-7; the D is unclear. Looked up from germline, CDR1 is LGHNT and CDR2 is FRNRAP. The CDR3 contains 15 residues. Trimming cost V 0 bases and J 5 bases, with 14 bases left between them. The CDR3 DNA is TGTGCTAGTGGTTTGGTCGTAGGGCTGCCTCACGAGCAGTACTTC. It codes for CASGLVVGLPHEQYF.

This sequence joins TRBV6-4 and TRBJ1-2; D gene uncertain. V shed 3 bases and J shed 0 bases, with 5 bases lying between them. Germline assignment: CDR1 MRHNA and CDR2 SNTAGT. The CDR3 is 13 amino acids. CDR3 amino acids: CASSEQPNYGYTF. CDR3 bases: TGTGCCAGCAGTGAACAGCCTAACTATGGCTACACCTTC.

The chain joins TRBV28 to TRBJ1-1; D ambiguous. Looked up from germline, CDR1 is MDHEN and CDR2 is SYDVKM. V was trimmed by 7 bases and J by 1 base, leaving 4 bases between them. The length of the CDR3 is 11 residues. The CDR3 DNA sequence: TGTGCCAGCACCGGGAACACTGAAGCTTTCTTT. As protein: CASTGNTEAFF.

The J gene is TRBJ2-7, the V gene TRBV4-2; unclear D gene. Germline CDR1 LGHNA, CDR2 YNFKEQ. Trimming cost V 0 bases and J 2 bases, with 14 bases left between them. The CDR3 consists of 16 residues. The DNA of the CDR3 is TGTGCCAGCAGCCAAGATTTAGCAGCAGCAACCTACGAGCAGTACTTC. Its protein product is CASSQDLAAATYEQYF.

The CDR3 nucleotides read TGTGCCAGCAGCCCGGGACAGGTTAGAAACAATGAGCAGTTCTTC. Residues: CASSPGQVRNNEQFF. The chain joins TRBV28 to TRBJ2-1; 8 positions agree with TRBD1. The CDR3 runs 15 residues. V was pared by 6 bases and J by 5 bases, with 9 bases of the junction left unmatched. The germline gives CDR1 MDHEN, CDR2 SYDVKM.

In nucleotides, the CDR3 is TGTGCCAGCAGCGTAACGAGCTCCTACAATGAGCAGTTCTTC. Residues: CASSVTSSYNEQFF. The chain carries TRBV6-5 and TRBJ2-1; unclear D gene. Germline V gene lookup returns CDR1 MNHEY and CDR2 SVGAGI. Trimming removed 6 bases from V and 0 bases from J, with 9 bases in between. This CDR3 spans 14 amino acids.

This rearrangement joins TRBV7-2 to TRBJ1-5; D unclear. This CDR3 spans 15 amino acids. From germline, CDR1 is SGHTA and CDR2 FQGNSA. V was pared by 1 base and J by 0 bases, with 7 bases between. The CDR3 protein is CASSLVGSSNQPQHF. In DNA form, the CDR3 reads TGTGCCAGCAGCTTAGTCGGGTCTAGCAATCAGCCCCAGCATTTT.

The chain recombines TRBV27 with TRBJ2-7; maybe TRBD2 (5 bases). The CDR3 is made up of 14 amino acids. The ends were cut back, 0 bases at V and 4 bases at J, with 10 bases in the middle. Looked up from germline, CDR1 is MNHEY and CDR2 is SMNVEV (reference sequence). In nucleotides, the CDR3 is TGTGCCAGCAGTTTATCCCCTCCGGGGTACGAGCAGTACTTC. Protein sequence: CASSLSPPGYEQYF.

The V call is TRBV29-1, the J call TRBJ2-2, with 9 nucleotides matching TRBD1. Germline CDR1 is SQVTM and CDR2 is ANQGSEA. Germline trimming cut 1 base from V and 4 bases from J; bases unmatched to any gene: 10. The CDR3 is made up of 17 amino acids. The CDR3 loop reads CSVEVWTGDEGTGELFF. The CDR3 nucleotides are TGCAGCGTTGAAGTTTGGACAGGGGACGAAGGCACCGGGGAGCTGTTTTTT.

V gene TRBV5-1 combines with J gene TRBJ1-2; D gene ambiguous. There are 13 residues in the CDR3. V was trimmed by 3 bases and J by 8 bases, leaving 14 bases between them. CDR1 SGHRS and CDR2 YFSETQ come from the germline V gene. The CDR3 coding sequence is TGCGCCAGCAGCTCCGGAGGCCAGAGGGGCTACACCTTC. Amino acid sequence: CASSSGGQRGYTF.

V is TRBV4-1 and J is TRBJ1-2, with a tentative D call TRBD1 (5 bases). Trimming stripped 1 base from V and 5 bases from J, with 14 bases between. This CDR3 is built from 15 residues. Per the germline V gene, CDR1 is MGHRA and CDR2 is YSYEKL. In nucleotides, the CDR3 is TGCGCCAGCAGCCAAGTGGGGCAGGGCCGTTATGGCTACACCTTC. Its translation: CASSQVGQGRYGYTF.

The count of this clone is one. This CDR3 reads CASSPSGSVEQFF. In DNA, the CDR3 is TGTGCCAGCAGCCCTAGCGGGAGTGTTGAGCAGTTCTTC. The V call is TRBV9, the J call TRBJ2-1; the match to TRBD2 covers 10 bases. The CDR3 is 13 residues long. Trimming took 4 bases from V and 9 from J; bases not matched to a gene: 4. Germline V CDR1 and CDR2: SGDLS, YYNGEE.

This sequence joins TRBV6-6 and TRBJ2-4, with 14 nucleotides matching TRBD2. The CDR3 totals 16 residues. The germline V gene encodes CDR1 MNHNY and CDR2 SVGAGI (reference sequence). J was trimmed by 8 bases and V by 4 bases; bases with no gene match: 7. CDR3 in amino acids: CASSWTSGRHGDIQYF. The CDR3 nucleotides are TGTGCCAGCAGTTGGACTAGCGGGAGGCATGGCGACATTCAGTACTTC.

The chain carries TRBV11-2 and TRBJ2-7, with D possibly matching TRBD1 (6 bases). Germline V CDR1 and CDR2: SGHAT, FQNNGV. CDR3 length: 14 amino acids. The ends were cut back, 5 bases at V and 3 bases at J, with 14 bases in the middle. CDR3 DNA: TGTGCCAGCAGCCAAGACAGGACCCTCTACGAGCAGTACTTC. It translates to CASSQDRTLYEQYF. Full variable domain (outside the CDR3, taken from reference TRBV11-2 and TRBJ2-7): EAGVAQSPRYKIIEKRQSVAFWCNPISGHATLYWYQQILGQGPKLLIQFQNNGVVDDSQLPKDRFSAERLKGVDSTLKIQPAKLEDSAVYLCASSQDRTLYEQYFGPGTRLTVT.

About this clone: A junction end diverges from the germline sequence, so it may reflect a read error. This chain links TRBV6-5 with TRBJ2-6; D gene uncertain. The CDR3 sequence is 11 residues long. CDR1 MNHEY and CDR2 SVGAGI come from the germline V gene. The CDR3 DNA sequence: TGTGCCACCTCTGAGGCCAACGTCCTGACTTTC. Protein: CATSEANVLTF.

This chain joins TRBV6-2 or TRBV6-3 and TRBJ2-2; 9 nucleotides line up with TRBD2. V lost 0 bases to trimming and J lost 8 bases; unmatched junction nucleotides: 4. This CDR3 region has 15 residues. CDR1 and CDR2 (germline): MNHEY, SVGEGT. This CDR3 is CASSYSPLAGGELFF. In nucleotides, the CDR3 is TGTGCCAGCAGTTACTCACCGCTAGCGGGGGGGGAGCTGTTTTTT.

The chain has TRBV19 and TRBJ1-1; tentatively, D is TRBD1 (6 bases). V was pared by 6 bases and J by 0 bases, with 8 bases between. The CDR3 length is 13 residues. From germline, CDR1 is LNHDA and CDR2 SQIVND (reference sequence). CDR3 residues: CASRDSMNTEAFF. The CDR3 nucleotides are TGTGCCAGTAGGGACAGCATGAACACTGAAGCTTTCTTT.

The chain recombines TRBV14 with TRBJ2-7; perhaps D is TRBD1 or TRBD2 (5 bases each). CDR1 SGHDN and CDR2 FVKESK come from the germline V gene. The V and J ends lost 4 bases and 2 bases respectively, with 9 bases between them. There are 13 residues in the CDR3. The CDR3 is CASSPGATYEQYF. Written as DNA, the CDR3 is TGTGCCAGCAGCCCCGGGGCCACCTACGAGCAGTACTTC.

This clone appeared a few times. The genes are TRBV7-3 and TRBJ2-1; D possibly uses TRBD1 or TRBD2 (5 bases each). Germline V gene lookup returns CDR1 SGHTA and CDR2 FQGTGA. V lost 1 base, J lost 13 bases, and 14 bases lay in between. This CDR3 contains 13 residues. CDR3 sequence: CASSLILGASQFF. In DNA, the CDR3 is TGTGCCAGCAGCTTAATCCTCGGGGCTAGTCAGTTCTTC.

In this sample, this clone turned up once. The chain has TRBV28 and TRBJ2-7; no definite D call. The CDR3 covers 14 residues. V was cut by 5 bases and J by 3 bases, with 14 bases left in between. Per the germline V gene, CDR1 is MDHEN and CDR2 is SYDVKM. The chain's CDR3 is CASSETGPLYEQYF. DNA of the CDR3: TGTGCCAGCAGTGAAACCGGACCGCTCTACGAGCAGTACTTC.

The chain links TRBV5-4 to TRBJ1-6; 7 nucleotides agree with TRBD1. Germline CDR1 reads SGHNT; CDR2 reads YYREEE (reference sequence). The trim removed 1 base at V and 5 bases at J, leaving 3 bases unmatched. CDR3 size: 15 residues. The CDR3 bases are TGTGCCAGCAGCTTGTTCGACAGGGATAATTCACCCCTCCACTTT. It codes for CASSLFDRDNSPLHF.

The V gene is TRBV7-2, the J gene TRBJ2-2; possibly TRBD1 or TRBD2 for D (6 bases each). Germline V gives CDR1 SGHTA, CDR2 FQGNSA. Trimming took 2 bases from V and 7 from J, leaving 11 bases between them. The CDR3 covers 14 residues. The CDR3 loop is CASSLRGDGGELFF. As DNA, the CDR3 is TGTGCCAGCAGCTTAAGGGGGGACGGCGGGGAGCTGTTTTTT.

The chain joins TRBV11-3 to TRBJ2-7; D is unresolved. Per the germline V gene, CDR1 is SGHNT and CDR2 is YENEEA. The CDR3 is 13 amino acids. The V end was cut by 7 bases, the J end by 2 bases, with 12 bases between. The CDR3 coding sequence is TGTGCCAGCACCCCTTCCACTACCTACGAGCAGTACTTC. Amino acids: CASTPSTTYEQYF.